Below, 2 T cell receptor beta chains from the same sample are listed, as sequenced in a study of technical replicates of blood from a handful of donors. Assay: immunoSEQ multiplex PCR; the TCRdb copy retains only in-frame clones and omits some. The sample shows approximately 50,000 clones, about 96% of them seen only once. The specimen sequenced was T cells isolated from PBMCs. Receptors were obtained from a human donor in good health.

The table lists this clone with a count of one. This chain uses TRBV30 with TRBJ2-3; D is possibly TRBD1 (8 bases). This CDR3 contains 22 residues. CDR1 GTSNPN and CDR2 SVGIG come from the germline V gene (reference sequence). The V end lost 1 base, the J end lost 2 bases, and 34 bases lay between the germline ends. The CDR3 here is CAWSDFLRQGPVPGGNTDTQYF. Here the CDR3 DNA reads TGTGCCTGGAGTGACTTCCTTCGACAGGGGCCAGTCCCCGGGGGGAACACAGATACGCAGTATTTT.

V and J are TRBV4-3 and TRBJ2-7; 11 nucleotides agree with TRBD2. This CDR3 has 17 amino acids. CDR1 LGHNA and CDR2 YSLEER come from the germline V gene. Trimming cost V 1 base and J 0 bases; bases outside gene matches: 5. DNA of the CDR3: TGCGCCAGCAGCCAAGTCCCGCTAGCGGGAGGCTCCTACGAGCAGTACTTC. Its protein product is CASSQVPLAGGSYEQYF.